This TCR beta chain was captured by sequencing in a study of long-term antiretroviral therapy in people with HIV. CDR3 length equals 14 residues. CDR1 is MNHNY, CDR2 SVGAGI, per germline (reference sequence). Trimming shortened V by 5 bases and J by 4 bases, and 14 bases separated the two germline ends. The libraries were made with immunoSEQ v3.0 at survey level. Sequencing of each sample targeted roughly 35,000-55,000 T-cell genomes. Measured with immunoSEQ multiplex PCR; TCRdb has only the in-frame clones, and not every one. The sample consists of tens of thousands of clones, 82% of them appearing once. Study results and caveats: Pre-ART expanded clones dominated the repertoire at every time point. When set beside controls, HIV repertoires had CDR3 length ranges that were narrower. Blood obtained between 2004 and 2017 may reflect older ART regimens.

For this clone: The antigen is undetermined.

This TCR derives from a woman younger than 45 with HIV. The chain carries TRBV6-6 and TRBJ2-5; the D gene is possibly TRBD2 (6 bases). Sequenced here: unsorted PBMCs, sampled 0.2 years after starting antiretroviral therapy. CDR3 amino acids: CASSAFGGSETQYF. CDR3 bases: TGTGCCAGCAGTGCCTTCGGGGGATCAGAGACCCAGTACTTC.